Presented here are 24 T cell receptor beta chains from one specimen sequenced in a study of CD8 T cells in Susac syndrome (dated by TCRdb to about 2019). Library generation was performed with the immunoSEQ multiplex PCR assay. RNA was extracted with the RNeasy kit and roughly 0.45 to 1 ug was reverse transcribed using random hexamers. TCRdb reprocessing: public reads trimmed at Q25 with fastp, clones called with MiXCR, in-frame beta chains kept. Rows matching on CDR3 protein sequence are summarized as one entry with the most common DNA and genes. The sample table shows 110,000 or so distinct CDR3 sequences, and about 95% are seen once. The ten largest clones represent approximately 0.092% of the sample. Sequenced material: CD4+ T cells from PBMCs. All receptors come from a human donor in good health.

This clonotype is a singleton in its sample. V usage is TRBV29-1 and J usage is TRBJ2-1, with TRBD1 matching over 11 bases. V lost 5 bases to trimming and J lost 1 base; unmatched junction nucleotides: 4. This CDR3 has 15 amino acids. The germline gives CDR1 SQVTM, CDR2 ANQGSEA. The CDR3: CSVRRDRGSYNEQFF. Here the CDR3 DNA reads TGCAGCGTTCGGAGGGACAGGGGGTCCTACAATGAGCAGTTCTTC.

This sequence joins TRBV20-1 and TRBJ1-2, with 9 bases identical to TRBD1. The CDR3 is 15 residues long. Germline V gene data show CDR1 as DFQATT and CDR2 as SNEGSKA (reference sequence). Trimming cost V 6 bases and J 8 bases; bases outside gene matches: 16. CDR3 region: CSAQDRGIETGGYTF. DNA for the CDR3: TGCAGTGCCCAAGACAGGGGGATCGAGACTGGAGGCTACACCTTC.

This chain uses TRBV4-2 with TRBJ1-3, with D possibly being TRBD1 (6 bases). Trimming removed 1 base at V and 0 bases at J, with 10 bases between. This CDR3 is built from 16 residues. Per germline, CDR1 LGHNA and CDR2 YNFKEQ. For the CDR3, the DNA is TGTGCCAGCAGCCAAGCCGGGACAACCTCTGGAAACACCATATATTTT. This encodes CASSQAGTTSGNTIYF.

The chain combines TRBV3-1 with TRBJ2-7; 7 nucleotides line up with TRBD2. V gave up 1 base and J gave up 0 bases; unmatched junction bases: 3. The CDR3 consists of 15 residues. Germline values: CDR1 LGHDT, CDR2 YNNKEL (reference sequence). CDR3 protein: CASSQGGGGSYEQYF. The CDR3 DNA reads TGTGCCAGCAGCCAAGGAGGCGGGGGCTCCTACGAGCAGTACTTC.

This clonotype was seen a single time. One junction end disagrees with the germline gene, perhaps due to a read error. The rearrangement links TRBV7-7 to TRBJ2-2, with 9 nucleotides matching TRBD1. The germline CDR1 and CDR2 sequences are SSHAT and FNYEAQ (reference sequence). CDR3 length: 22 residues. CDR3 residues: CASSLPEISGNWDRDNTGELFF. The CDR3 bases are TGTGCTAGCAGCTTACCCGAAATAAGTGGAAATTGGGACAGGGACAACACCGGGGAGCTGTTTTTT.

The chain uses TRBV6-2 or TRBV6-3 and TRBJ2-7; 14 nucleotides match TRBD2. The germline V gene encodes CDR1 MNHEY and CDR2 SVGEGT. CDR3 size: 16 residues. Germline trimming cut 6 bases from V and 6 bases from J; bases unmatched to any gene: 10. The CDR3 region is CASSRPGTSGSLEQYF. CDR3 in DNA: TGTGCCAGCAGCCGACCCGGGACTAGCGGGAGTCTCGAGCAGTACTTC.

The chain links TRBV27 to TRBJ2-2; no clear D. The CDR3 runs to 13 residues. V shed 5 bases and J shed 1 base, with 5 bases lying between them. The V gene's germline CDR1 is MNHEY and CDR2 SMNVEV (reference sequence). The CDR3 nucleotides are TGTGCCAGCAGTCCCAGGAACACCGGGGAGCTGTTTTTT. This gives the protein CASSPRNTGELFF.

V is TRBV7-2 and J is TRBJ1-1, with D possibly being TRBD1 (6 bases). CDR3 length: 16 amino acids. Trimming cost V 5 bases and J 6 bases, with 22 bases left between them. From germline, CDR1 is SGHTA and CDR2 FQGNSA. Here the CDR3 DNA reads TGTGCCAGCAGCCCAATCCTCCGGGACAAACGACCTGAAGCTTTCTTT. This codes for CASSPILRDKRPEAFF.

The V and J genes are TRBV5-1 and TRBJ2-7; TRBD2 is a possible D gene (6 bases). The length of the CDR3 is 14 residues. Looked up from germline, CDR1 is SGHRS and CDR2 is YFSETQ. The ends were cut back, 4 bases at V and 3 bases at J, with 14 bases in the middle. The CDR3 region has the DNA TGCGCCAGCAGCCTAATAGCGGACGGCTACGAGCAGTACTTC. Translation gives CASSLIADGYEQYF. Variable domain in full (rest from reference TRBV5-1 and TRBJ2-7): KAGVTQTPRYLIKTRGQQVTLSCSPISGHRSVSWYQQTPGQGLQFLFEYFSETQRNKGNFPGRFSGRQFSNSRSEMNVSTLELGDSALYLCASSLIADGYEQYFGPGTRLTVT.

The CDR3 spells CASSLADSLVTGGFSPLHF. The CDR3 nucleotides read TGTGCCAGCAGCTTAGCAGACAGCTTAGTGACAGGCGGGTTTTCACCCCTCCACTTT. The chain links TRBV7-2 to TRBJ1-6; D is possibly TRBD1 (6 bases). Germline V gene lookup returns CDR1 SGHTA and CDR2 FQGNSA. This CDR3 region has 19 residues. V shed 0 bases and J shed 9 bases, with 24 bases lying between them. Combining the CDR3 with reference TRBV7-2 and TRBJ1-6 gives the whole variable domain GAGVSQSPSNKVTEKGKDVELRCDPISGHTALYWYRQSLGQGLEFLIYFQGNSAPDKSGLPSDRFSAERTGGSVSTLTIQRTQQEDSAVYLCASSLADSLVTGGFSPLHFGNGTRLTVT.

V gene TRBV4-2 combines with J gene TRBJ1-2, with D unresolved. CDR1 and CDR2 (germline): LGHNA, YNFKEQ. This CDR3 comprises 14 residues. The V gene lost 1 base and the J gene lost 2 bases, with 8 bases spanning the gap. The CDR3 sequence is CASSQGFTNYGYTF. Here the CDR3 DNA reads TGTGCCAGCAGCCAAGGTTTCACAAACTATGGCTACACCTTC.

The V and J genes are TRBV2 and TRBJ2-1; D is unresolved. In germline, CDR1 is SNHLY, CDR2 FYNNEI. The CDR3 covers 12 residues. The V and J ends lost 7 bases and 7 bases respectively, with 11 bases between them. The CDR3 sequence: CASNQVLNEQFF. The CDR3 DNA reads TGTGCCAGCAACCAGGTACTAAATGAGCAGTTCTTC.

The chain uses TRBV7-9 and TRBJ2-2; D could derive from TRBD1 or TRBD2 (5 bases each). Germline V gives CDR1 SEHNR, CDR2 FQNEAQ (reference sequence). The CDR3 consists of 15 residues. V dropped 5 bases and J dropped 3 bases, with 13 bases sitting between them. The CDR3 DNA follows: TGTGCCAGCAGCGGGGCTGGAGGACACACCGGGGAGCTGTTTTTT. As protein: CASSGAGGHTGELFF.

This chain links TRBV6-6 with TRBJ1-6, with 8 nucleotides matching TRBD1. Germline V gene data show CDR1 as MNHNY and CDR2 as SVGAGI (reference sequence). The CDR3 spans 15 residues. The J segment lost 9 bases and the V segment lost 7 bases, leaving 11 bases of the junction unmatched. The CDR3 DNA reads TGTGCCAGCACGGACGCGACAGGGGTACCTTCACCCCTCCACTTT. As protein: CASTDATGVPSPLHF.

CDR3 in amino acids: CASSQERIISYEQYF. In DNA form, the CDR3 reads TGCGCCAGCAGCCAAGAGAGGATTATCTCCTACGAGCAGTACTTC. This rearrangement joins TRBV4-3 to TRBJ2-7; no reliable D call. The V and J ends lost 0 bases and 0 bases respectively, with 9 bases between them. Germline loops: CDR1 LGHNA, CDR2 YSLEER. There are 15 residues in the CDR3.

The chain carries TRBV29-1 and TRBJ2-7; 15 bases map to TRBD2. This CDR3 is 16 amino acids long. The V segment lost 4 bases and the J segment 4 bases; nucleotides outside the gene matches: 8. Per the germline V gene, CDR1 is SQVTM and CDR2 is ANQGSEA. CDR3: CSVGGLAGGPRYEQYF. The CDR3 DNA is TGCAGCGTTGGAGGACTAGCGGGAGGGCCTCGGTACGAGCAGTACTTC.

The chain combines TRBV24-1 with TRBJ2-2; 9 positions match TRBD1. This CDR3 is built from 15 residues. Germline loops: CDR1 KGHDR, CDR2 SFDVKD. Unmatched junction bases numbered 4, after V lost 0 bases and J lost 9 bases. CDR3 sequence (DNA): TGTGCCACCAGTGATTTGCCGGGACAGGGTTGGGAGCTGTTTTTT. Translated: CATSDLPGQGWELFF.

The chain has TRBV12-3 or TRBV12-4 and TRBJ2-7; no reliable D call. Trimming shortened V by 1 base and J by 2 bases, and 9 bases separated the two germline ends. The CDR3 has 14 amino acids. CDR3 DNA sequence: TGTGCCAGCAGTTTAGTCAGGAGTCCCTACGAGCAGTACTTC. It codes for CASSLVRSPYEQYF.

This chain links TRBV29-1 with TRBJ2-7; maybe TRBD1 (5 bases). CDR1 and CDR2 from the germline V gene are SQVTM and ANQGSEA. The length of the CDR3 is 12 residues. Trimming cost V 5 bases and J 6 bases, with 14 bases left between them. The CDR3 nucleotides read TGCAGCGTTTATACAGGTCCGGGCGAGCAGTACTTC. This gives the protein CSVYTGPGEQYF.

This chain links TRBV27 with TRBJ2-4; 10 bases are shared with TRBD2. There are 16 residues in the CDR3. V shed 6 bases and J 0 bases; nucleotides not matched to a gene: 5. In germline, CDR1 is MNHEY, CDR2 SMNVEV (reference sequence). The DNA of the CDR3 is TGTGCCAGCAGAGCCCTAGCGGGGGTAGCCAAAAACATTCAGTACTTC. As protein: CASRALAGVAKNIQYF.

This clonotype was detected only a few times. The genes are TRBV7-2 and TRBJ2-6; D call uncertain. V lost 8 bases and J 0 bases, leaving 2 bases between the germline ends. CDR1 and CDR2 from the germline V gene are SGHTA and FQGNSA. The CDR3 has 12 amino acids. Here the CDR3 reads CASGSGANVLTF. The CDR3 DNA is TGTGCCAGCGGCTCTGGGGCCAACGTCCTGACTTTC.

The chain couples TRBV5-1 to TRBJ1-6; tentative D call: TRBD1 (6 bases). Germline V CDR1 and CDR2: SGHRS, YFSETQ. The CDR3 contains 15 residues. V lost 2 bases and J lost 9, with 15 bases in between. The CDR3 reads CASSFTTGPGSPLHF. The DNA for the CDR3 is TGCGCCAGCAGCTTTACGACAGGTCCAGGTTCACCCCTCCACTTT.

The chain uses TRBV30 and TRBJ2-7, with D perhaps matching TRBD1 (7 bases). Trimming left V 0 bases short and J 9 bases short, with 18 bases between. Germline V lookup: CDR1 GTSNPN, CDR2 SVGIG (reference sequence). The CDR3 covers 14 residues. CDR3 sequence: CAWSVGQGGRRQYF. Written as DNA, the CDR3 is TGTGCCTGGAGTGTAGGGCAGGGGGGACGCCGGCAGTACTTC. Full variable domain (missing parts from reference TRBV30 and TRBJ2-7): SQTIHQWPATLVQPVGSPLSLECTVEGTSNPNLYWYRQAAGRGLQLLFYSVGIGQISSEVPQNLSASRPQDRQFILSSKKLLLSDSGFYLCAWSVGQGGRRQYFGPGTRLTVT.

The J gene is TRBJ1-5, the V gene TRBV24-1, with D perhaps matching TRBD1 (6 bases). CDR3 length: 16 residues. In germline, CDR1 is KGHDR, CDR2 SFDVKD. Trimming cost V 5 bases and J 5 bases, with 18 bases left between them. DNA of the CDR3: TGTGCCACCAGTGGAAGGACATGGGGGCAAGATCAGCCCCAGCATTTT. Amino acids: CATSGRTWGQDQPQHF.